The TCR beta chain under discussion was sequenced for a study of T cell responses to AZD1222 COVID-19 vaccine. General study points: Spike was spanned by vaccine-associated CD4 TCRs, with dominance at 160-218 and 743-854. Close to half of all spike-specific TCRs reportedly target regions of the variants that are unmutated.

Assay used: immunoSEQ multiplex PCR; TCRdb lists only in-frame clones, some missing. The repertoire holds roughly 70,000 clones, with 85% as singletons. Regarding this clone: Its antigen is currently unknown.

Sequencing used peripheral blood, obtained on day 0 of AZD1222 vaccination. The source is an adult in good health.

The CDR3 loop is CASSNPYNSPLHF. The CDR3 region has the DNA TGTGCCAGTAGTAATCCTTATAATTCACCCCTCCACTTT. This chain uses TRBV19 with TRBJ1-6; unclear D gene. The length of the CDR3 is 13 residues. Germline lookup yields CDR1 LNHDA and CDR2 SQIVND (reference sequence). Trimming removed 4 bases from V and 4 bases from J, with 5 bases in between.